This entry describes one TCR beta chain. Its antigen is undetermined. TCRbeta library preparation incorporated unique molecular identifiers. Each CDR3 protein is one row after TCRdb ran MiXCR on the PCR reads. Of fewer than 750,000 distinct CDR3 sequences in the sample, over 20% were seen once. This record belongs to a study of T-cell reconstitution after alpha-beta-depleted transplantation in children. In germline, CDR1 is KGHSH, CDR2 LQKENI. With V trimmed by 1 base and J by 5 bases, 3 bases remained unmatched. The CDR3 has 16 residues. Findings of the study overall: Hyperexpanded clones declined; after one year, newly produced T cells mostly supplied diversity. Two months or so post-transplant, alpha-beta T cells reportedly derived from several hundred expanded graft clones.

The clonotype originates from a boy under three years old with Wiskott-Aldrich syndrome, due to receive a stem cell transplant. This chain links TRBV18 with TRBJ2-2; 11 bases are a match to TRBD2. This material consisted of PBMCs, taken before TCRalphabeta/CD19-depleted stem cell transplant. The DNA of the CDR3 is TGTGCCAGCTCACCACTCGGGACTAGCGGAACCGGGGAGCTGTTTTTT. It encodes CASSPLGTSGTGELFF.